This T cell receptor beta chain was sequenced during a study of blood T cells in healthy people across ages. Study outcomes and limitations: Naive T cell percentage and TCR beta diversity correlated strongly.

On this clonotype: Its target is not known.

Trimming stripped 6 bases from V and 9 bases from J, with 24 bases between. Germline CDR1 SGHAT, CDR2 FQNNGV. This CDR3 is built from 16 residues. Then a second PCR, running roughly 7 to 11 cycles, was carried out with a sample-barcoded 5' primer and a J-beta primer mix. TCRdb used MiXCR to reprocess the 5' RACE reads, holding one entry per CDR3 protein. The sample lists about 1.4 million distinct CDR3 sequences, approximately 59% occurring once. The sequenced sample was blood. The V and J genes are TRBV11-2 and TRBJ2-4; D gene unclear. The TCR sequence derives from a man between 18 and 29 years old in good health. The CDR3 DNA reads TGTGCCAGCAGTCCCCCGGGCCAAGGTCTGTCGGGCATTCAGTACTTC. This gives the protein CASSPPGQGLSGIQYF.